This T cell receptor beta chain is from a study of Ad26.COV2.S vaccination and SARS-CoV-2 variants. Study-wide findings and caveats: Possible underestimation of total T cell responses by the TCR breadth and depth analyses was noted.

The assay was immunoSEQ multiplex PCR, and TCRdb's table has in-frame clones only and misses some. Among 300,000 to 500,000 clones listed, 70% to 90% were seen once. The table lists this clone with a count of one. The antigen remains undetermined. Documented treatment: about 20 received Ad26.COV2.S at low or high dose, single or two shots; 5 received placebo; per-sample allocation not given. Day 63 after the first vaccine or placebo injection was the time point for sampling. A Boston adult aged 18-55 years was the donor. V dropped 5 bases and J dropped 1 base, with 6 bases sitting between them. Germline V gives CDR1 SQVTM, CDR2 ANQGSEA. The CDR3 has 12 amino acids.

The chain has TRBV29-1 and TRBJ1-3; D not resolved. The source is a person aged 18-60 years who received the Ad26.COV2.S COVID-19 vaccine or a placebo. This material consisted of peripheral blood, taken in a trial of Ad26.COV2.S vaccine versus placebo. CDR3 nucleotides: TGCAGCGTTTTGTCTTCTGGAAACACCATATATTTT. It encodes CSVLSSGNTIYF.